Sequencing of this T cell receptor beta chain was carried out in a study of OX40 agonist ivuxolimab in advanced cancers. The CDR3 is 14 residues long. Deletions cut 1 base from V and 0 bases from J, with 6 bases between. Germline V gene data show CDR1 as KGHSH and CDR2 as LQKENI. Patients were ruled out by autoimmune disease history or systemic immunosuppression. At baseline, cycle 4 day 1, and cycle 7 day 1, blood was sampled. Generated by immunoSEQ multiplex PCR, the TCRdb table keeps only in-frame clones and is missing some. The table shows about 76,000 clones, with around 85% occurring only once. This receptor was taken from an adult with an advanced solid tumor such as melanoma, head and neck, liver or kidney cancer. Here the sequenced sample was CD4+ or CD8+ T cells sorted from blood, taken in a trial of the OX40 agonist ivuxolimab. This chain joins TRBV18 and TRBJ1-1; the D is unclear. The CDR3 nucleotides are TGTGCCAGCTCACCACTCAGCCTGAACACTGAAGCTTTCTTT. Its translation: CASSPLSLNTEAFF.